This T cell receptor beta chain was sequenced during a study of cytomegalovirus exposure and HLA in healthy donors. The CDR3 is made up of 14 amino acids. Deletions cut 2 bases from V and 1 base from J, with 8 bases between. In germline, CDR1 is SEHNR, CDR2 FQNEAQ (reference sequence). This clone was seen more than once but under ten times. Its antigen is as yet unknown. The study, taken as a whole, reports: DRB1 showed the most TCR associations and HLA-C the fewest in a later analysis, as rates varied by HLA locus. A previous analysis found most TCR beta V segments productive roughly 90% or roughly 30% of the time.

Both 60 Vbeta primers and 13 Jbeta primers went into the PCR. TCRdb keeps only in-frame clones here, not all; method: immunoSEQ multiplex PCR. The data show about 140,000 clones, roughly 80% seen once. V is TRBV7-9 and J is TRBJ1-1; maybe TRBD1 (5 bases). Sequenced input: PBMCs. The sequence came from a man in his forties in good health and CMV-seronegative. The CDR3 loop is CASSLNGGNTEAFF. Here the CDR3 DNA reads TGTGCCAGCAGCTTAAACGGGGGGAACACTGAAGCTTTCTTT.